The rows below give T cell receptor beta chains drawn from one sample of a study of neurological immune-mediated disorders. From the 5' RACE reads, TCRdb called clonotypes with MiXCR, one entry per CDR3 protein. The sample holds 45,000 to 55,000 distinct CDR3 sequences, 4.5% to 7% seen once. Sequenced input: CD4+ T cells from blood. These receptor sequences come from a woman between 18 and 30 years old with multiple sclerosis. The CDR3 runs from the conserved cysteine through the conserved F or W. Each record gives: V gene, CDR3 length, D gene, J gene, clone size, CDR3 DNA, CDR3 protein. D genes are given only for firm matches. Size values are once, few and many counts, or a class for expanded clones, and some rows have none.

TRBV5-1	13	NA	TRBJ1-1	many	TGCGCCAGCGGACATACAGGGAACACTGAAGCTTTCTTT	CASGHTGNTEAFF
TRBV20-1	15	NA	TRBJ1-6	many	TGCAGTGCTACCCAGACTAGCTCCTATAATTCACCCCTCCACTTT	CSATQTSSYNSPLHF
TRBV6-2/TRBV6-3	16	TRBD1	TRBJ1-6	many	TGTGCCAGCAGTTACTCTACGACAGGGGTAAATTCACCCCTCCACTTT	CASSYSTTGVNSPLHF
TRBV12-3/TRBV12-4	14	NA	TRBJ2-7	many	TGTGCCAGCAGTCCCCCCAGGGCTAGCCAAGAGCAGTACTTC	CASSPPRASQEQYF
TRBV20-1	15	TRBD2	TRBJ2-1	many	TGCAGTGCTAGAATTAGCGGGAGGTCTTACAATGAGCAGTTCTTC	CSARISGRSYNEQFF
TRBV20-1	14	NA	TRBJ1-4	many	TGCAGTGCCCCTTCCGGGACAACTTCTGAAAAACTGTTTTTT	CSAPSGTTSEKLFF
TRBV5-1	16	NA	TRBJ1-1	many	TGCGCCAGCAGCGAATCGGGAACCGGTGGGAACACTGAAGCTTTCTTT	CASSESGTGGNTEAFF
TRBV5-1	14	TRBD1	TRBJ1-1	many	TGCGCCAGCACCGACAGGGGGTATAACACTGAAGCTTTCTTT	CASTDRGYNTEAFF
TRBV20-1	16	TRBD2	TRBJ2-4	many	TGCAGTGCTAGTTATCGGCGGGAGGCCGCCAAAAACATTCAGTACTTC	CSASYRREAAKNIQYF
TRBV9	15	TRBD2	TRBJ2-3	many	TGTGCCAGCAGCGTAGATAGCGGGGTGGCAGATACGCAGTATTTT	CASSVDSGVADTQYF
TRBV3-1	13	NA	TRBJ2-7	many	TGTGCCAGCAGCCAAGAGATAGCCTACGAGCAGTACTTC	CASSQEIAYEQYF
TRBV19	16	NA	TRBJ1-2	few	TGTGCCAGCAGTACGGGACATCTATTATCAAGCTATGGCTACACCTTC	CASSTGHLLSSYGYTF
TRBV2	16	TRBD1	TRBJ2-3	NA	TGTGCCAGCAGTTTTCCGGGACAGGGGGGAACAGATACGCAGTATTTT	CASSFPGQGGTDTQYF
TRBV5-1	14	NA	TRBJ1-1	many	TGCGCCAGCAGCCGGGGGCAATCGAACACTGAAGCTTTCTTT	CASSRGQSNTEAFF
TRBV12-5	15	NA	TRBJ1-2	NA	TGTGCTAGTGGTTTGGACCAGGACTCTAACTATGGCTACACCTTC	CASGLDQDSNYGYTF
TRBV18	15	TRBD2	TRBJ2-5	many	TGTGCCAGCTCACCACCAGCGGGAGTTGCAGAGACCCAGTACTTC	CASSPPAGVAETQYF
TRBV7-2	18	TRBD2	TRBJ2-1	many	TGTGCCAGCAGCTTTCGACTAGCGGGAGGTGGCTCCTACAATGAGCAGTTCTTC	CASSFRLAGGGSYNEQFF